This entry features one T cell receptor beta chain sequence. Its antigen remains undetermined. No base quality values were provided; no much bigger clone lies one nucleotide off. V loses 3 bases, J loses 4 bases, and the germline ends lie 12 bases apart. The cysteine opens and the phenylalanine closes a CDR3 of 14 amino acids. The CDR3 DNA has 42 bases and is translated from base 1. As encoded in the germline V gene (reference sequence), CDR1 is LNHDA while CDR2 is SQIVND. The data belong to a study of shared clonotypes between healthy human individuals (dated by TCRdb to 2020 to 2021). Some background on the complete study: The cohort comprised a couple of women and three men aged 18 to 49 years. The study deeply sequenced blood TCR repertoires of several healthy adults to estimate repertoire size and the extent of clonotype sharing between individuals. Per donor, leukapheresis produced somewhere between about 0.85 and 9.5 billion PBMCs. Libraries were prepared and TCR repertoires were sequenced by different laboratories using diverse techniques, in order to increase sequencing depth and limit assay-specific biases.

Overall results and qualifications from the work: Pairwise subsampling indicated that sequencing depth was expected to affect the degree of clonotype sharing among donors. The genetic and exposure-history diversity represented was limited by the small number of donors. Sampling was restricted to blood, and TCR repertoires in tissue are likely to differ from TCR repertoires in blood.

TCR CDR3 regions were amplified from genomic DNA by multiplex PCR using the deep immunoSEQ assay. For each cell subset, the extracted genomic DNA was distributed evenly across all wells of several immunoSEQ 96-well plates, and each plate served as one replicate. Each replicate PCR for unsorted PBMC received about 300 ng genomic DNA, equal to about 30,000 T cell genomes. Ten immunoSEQ deep assay plates were used to sequence unsorted PBMC genomic DNA. The purified libraries were quantified using a Qubit 3.0 fluorometer, sized with a Bioanalyzer 2100, and then quantified again using the KAPA Library Quantification kit. A separate single-read 150-cycle Illumina NextSeq 550 flow cell was used to sequence each immunoSEQ 96-well plate. Under the source paper's analysis protocol: The immunoSEQ output contained only junctional sequences without quality scores, so filtering could not match that applied to full-length reads. To assign V/J genes and CDR3, sequences were annotated against IMGT germline references using PyIR, a Python wrapper for IgBLAST v1.9. Reads were removed for weak V/J assignments (E-value above 1e-6), missing CDR3, stop codons, out-of-frame junctions, or ambiguous translated residues. A V3J clonotype was defined by an identical inferred V gene, J gene, and CDR3 amino acid sequence. Percentage overlap between repertoires was calculated by dividing the number of shared unique clonotypes by the size of the smaller repertoire. Three approaches were used to assess repertoire richness: RTK rarefaction, the Chao1 estimator, and Recon v2.1 estimates of unobserved clonotypes. The immuneACCESS repertoire file appears here via TCRdb, limited to in-frame rearrangements. These files lack a portion of the clones; in checked studies, under half of the deficit traces to unresolved V genes, and the cause of the others is not known. V and J calls plus clone size are reproduced from that table; the DNA served to infer D and trimming. The sample table records hundreds of thousands of clones; 70% to 80% of these occur just once. Roughly an eighth of the sample lies in the top ten.

The donors were healthy, HIV-negative adults with no recently reported acute infections or vaccinations. Only Caucasian adults living in Nashville, Tennessee, USA were represented among the donors. For unsorted samples, 75 million to 90 million PBMCs were counted and genomic DNA was extracted with the QIAamp DNA Blood Mini kit. Blood was obtained by leukapheresis, after which PBMCs were separated by Ficoll-Histopaque density gradient centrifugation and cryopreserved in liquid nitrogen vapor phase. Sequenced sample: PBMCs. This clonotype was sampled from a woman aged 40 to 50 in good health. Some clones in this sample may be carry-over from other donors' samples. Recombination connected TRBV19 to TRBJ1-1, with the D gene call left open. CDR3 protein: CASSIGRAGTEAFF. The nucleotide sequence is given as TGTGCCAGTAGTATTGGCCGGGCCGGCACTGAAGCTTTCTTT.